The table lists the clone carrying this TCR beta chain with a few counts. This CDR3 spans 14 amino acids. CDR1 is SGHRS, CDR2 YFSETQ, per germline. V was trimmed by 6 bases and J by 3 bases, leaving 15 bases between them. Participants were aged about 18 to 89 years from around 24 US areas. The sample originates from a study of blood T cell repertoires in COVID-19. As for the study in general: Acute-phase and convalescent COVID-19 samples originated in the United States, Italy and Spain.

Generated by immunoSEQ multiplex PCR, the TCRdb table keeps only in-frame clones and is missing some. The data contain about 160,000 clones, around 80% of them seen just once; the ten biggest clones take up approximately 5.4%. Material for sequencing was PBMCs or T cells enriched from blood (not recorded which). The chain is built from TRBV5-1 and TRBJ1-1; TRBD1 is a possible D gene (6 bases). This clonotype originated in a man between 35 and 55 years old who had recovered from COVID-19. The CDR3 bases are TGCGCCAGCACCCGGGAGGGGGACGACACTGAAGCTTTCTTT. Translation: CASTREGDDTEAFF.